This is a list of T cell receptor beta chains from one sample in a study of blood T cell repertoires in COVID-19. TCRdb keeps only in-frame clones here, not all; method: immunoSEQ multiplex PCR. The sample has about 150,000 clones, around 84% seen once. The sample was PBMCs or T cells enriched from blood (not recorded which). These receptors all come from a man aged 45-65 years who had recovered from COVID-19. Each CDR3 is given with its conserved first and last residue. D genes are given only for firm matches. For some rows the clone size is stated as once, few or many, or as a class when expanded; others skip it.

d_call | j_call | v_call | clone_size | cdr3_nt | cdr3_aa
NA | TRBJ1-5 | TRBV29-1 | NA | TGCAGCGTTGCTAAATCACCTTACGATCCCCAGCATTTT | CSVAKSPYDPQHF
NA | TRBJ1-4 | TRBV30 | NA | TGTGCCTGGAGTGTAGGCAGGGGTGTTTGGGAAAAACTGTTTTTT | CAWSVGRGVWEKLFF
NA | TRBJ1-2 | TRBV7-8 | NA | TGTGCCAGCAGCGGGCGCAGTCGCCCAGCTAACTATGGCTACACCTTC | CASSGRSRPANYGYTF
TRBD2 | TRBJ2-2 | TRBV29-1 | NA | TGCAGCGTTGGGGCCCGGGAGGGCACCGGGGAGCTGTTTTTT | CSVGAREGTGELFF
NA | TRBJ1-6 | TRBV29-1 | NA | TGCAGCGTTGGAGAACCGGGGGGCCTCCACTTT | CSVGEPGGLHF
NA | TRBJ2-1 | TRBV19 | once | TGTGCCAGTGGAGACTGGGGGCTAGCGCAGTTCTTC | CASGDWGLAQFF
NA | TRBJ2-2 | TRBV29-1 | NA | TGCAGCGTCCCTGGGCGCACCGCGAACACCGGGGAGCTGTTTTTT | CSVPGRTANTGELFF
NA | TRBJ1-1 | TRBV18 | NA | TGTGCCAGCTCACCATCCCTTGAAGCTTTCTTT | CASSPSLEAFF
NA | TRBJ2-3 | TRBV7-2 | few | TGTGCCAGCAGCCCAAGGGCGCCCTGGCAGGGCACCACAGATACGCAGTATTTT | CASSPRAPWQGTTDTQYF
NA | TRBJ2-5 | TRBV2 | few | TGTGCCAGCAGTGATATGGCGGGGGCCCCAGAGACCCAGTACTTC | CASSDMAGAPETQYF
NA | TRBJ1-2 | TRBV7-2 | NA | TGTGCCAGCAGCCAAGATGACAGGAATGGGTATGGCTACACCTTC | CASSQDDRNGYGYTF
TRBD1 | TRBJ2-2 | TRBV7-7 | NA | TGTGCCAGCAGCCCACAGGGGTCGCAAAACACCGGGGAGCTGTTTTTT | CASSPQGSQNTGELFF
TRBD1 | TRBJ2-1 | TRBV5-8 | NA | TGTGCCAGCAGATCCCGGGACAGGGGACCTTACAATGAGCAGTTCTTC | CASRSRDRGPYNEQFF
TRBD1 | TRBJ1-1 | TRBV30 | NA | TGTGCCTGGAGGGACAGGGCCCGAGGGAACACTGAAGCTTTCTTT | CAWRDRARGNTEAFF
NA | TRBJ2-1 | TRBV7-2 | NA | TGTGCCAGCATCTCGGGGTACGAATACAATGAGCAGTTCTTC | CASISGYEYNEQFF
TRBD1 | TRBJ2-7 | TRBV7-9 | NA | TGTGCCAGCAGCTTCAAGACAGGGGGCGCTTCTTACGAGCAGTACTTC | CASSFKTGGASYEQYF
NA | TRBJ1-4 | TRBV7-2 | NA | TGTGCCAGCAGCGTGAGCTGGACAGTCAATAATGAAAAACTGTTTTTT | CASSVSWTVNNEKLFF
NA | TRBJ2-5 | TRBV15 | once | TGTGCCACCAGCAGAGAATTCGGGGTCCAAGAGACCCAGTACTTC | CATSREFGVQETQYF
NA | TRBJ2-3 | TRBV7-3 | many | TGTGCCAGCAGCCTAGGACTCGGAGATACGCAGTATTTT | CASSLGLGDTQYF
NA | TRBJ2-3 | TRBV5-1 | NA | TGCGCCAGCAGCTTGGCTCAGGGCGGTTTAACCACAGATACGCAGTATTTT | CASSLAQGGLTTDTQYF
TRBD2 | TRBJ2-5 | TRBV5-4 | NA | TGTGCCAGCAGCTTGGGGAGGGCCGGGGGGCAAGAGACCCAGTACTTC | CASSLGRAGGQETQYF
NA | TRBJ2-1 | TRBV25-1 | NA | TGTGCCAGCAGTGTGGGCATCTCCTACAATGAGCAGTTCTTC | CASSVGISYNEQFF
TRBD1 | TRBJ2-7 | TRBV11-2 | few | TGTGCCAGCAGCTTAGCTGCCCGGACAGGGACGGGGCAGTACTTC | CASSLAARTGTGQYF
NA | TRBJ2-2 | TRBV2 | NA | TGTGCCAGCAATGTTGGAGGGGCTACGGGGGAGCTGTTTTTT | CASNVGGATGELFF
NA | TRBJ1-5 | TRBV29-1 | NA | TGCAGCGTCGCTTCTACAGGGAGTCAGCCCCAGCATTTT | CSVASTGSQPQHF
NA | TRBJ1-4 | TRBV7-2 | NA | TGTGCCAGCAGCCAACACCGGGGGTATGAAAAACTGTTTTTT | CASSQHRGYEKLFF
TRBD1 | TRBJ1-4 | TRBV7-2 | NA | TGTGCCAGCAGCCCCGGGACAGGGGGCGGCTCTGGTAATGAAAAACTGTTTTTT | CASSPGTGGGSGNEKLFF
NA | TRBJ2-3 | TRBV4-1 | NA | TGCGCCAGCAGCCAAGACCCGGGACTCCACACAGATACGCAGTATTTT | CASSQDPGLHTDTQYF
NA | TRBJ1-6 | TRBV5-4 | NA | TGTGCCAGCAGCTTGGAGAGGGCTAATTCACCCCTCCACTTT | CASSLERANSPLHF
TRBD1 | TRBJ2-4 | TRBV7-8 | many | TGTGCCAGCAGCTCGGGACAGGGGGTTGCCAAAAACATTCAGTACTTC | CASSSGQGVAKNIQYF
NA | TRBJ2-5 | TRBV5-1 | NA | TGCGCCAGCAGCCCCGGACTCCTGGAGACCCAGTACTTC | CASSPGLLETQYF
TRBD1 | TRBJ1-5 | TRBV7-2 | NA | TGTGCCAGCAGCTTGGACAGGGAAAGCAATCAGCCCCAGCATTTT | CASSLDRESNQPQHF
TRBD1 | TRBJ1-3 | TRBV5-1 | few | TGCGCCAGCAGCTTGGCTGGGACAGGGGGCCCATTCTCTGGAAACACCATATATTTT | CASSLAGTGGPFSGNTIYF
NA | TRBJ1-2 | TRBV4-1 | NA | TGCGCCAGCAGCCAAGATACAGAGAACTATGGCTACACCTTC | CASSQDTENYGYTF
NA | TRBJ1-1 | TRBV6-6 | NA | TGTGCCAGTGCCCGGCGGCGATTGAACACTGAAGCTTTCTTT | CASARRRLNTEAFF
TRBD2 | TRBJ2-5 | TRBV19 | NA | TGTGCCAGTAGTCTCCCTAGCGGGGGGCCAGAGACCCAGTACTTC | CASSLPSGGPETQYF
NA | TRBJ1-5 | TRBV4-1 | NA | TGCGCCAGCAGCCAAGTTGGCCAGGGTTTTCAGCCCCAGCATTTT | CASSQVGQGFQPQHF
NA | TRBJ1-4 | TRBV7-9 | NA | TGTGCCAGCACAAGGGGGACAACTAATGAAAAACTGTTTTTT | CASTRGTTNEKLFF
NA | TRBJ1-1 | TRBV5-1 | many | TGCGCCAGCAGCTTGGGTGAGGGAAACACTGAAGCTTTCTTT | CASSLGEGNTEAFF
NA | TRBJ1-4 | TRBV14 | few | TGTGCCAGCAGCGACAGAATATCCGAAAAACTGTTTTTT | CASSDRISEKLFF
TRBD1 | TRBJ1-6 | TRBV6-5 | NA | TGTGCCGGCTCCACAGGGGTCGAGTCACCCCTCCACTTT | CAGSTGVESPLHF
NA | TRBJ1-2 | TRBV6-5 | NA | TGTGCCAGCAGATTGGGGGCGAACTATGGCTACACCTTC | CASRLGANYGYTF
TRBD2 | TRBJ2-1 | TRBV5-4 | NA | TGTGCCAGCAGCTTGACTAGCGGGGGGTACAATGAGCAGTTCTTC | CASSLTSGGYNEQFF
NA | TRBJ1-5 | TRBV2 | NA | TGTGCCAGCTCCAGGGTTTCTCAGCCCCAGCATTTT | CASSRVSQPQHF
NA | TRBJ1-1 | TRBV9 | few | TGTGCCAGCAGCCCCAGGCAGGGTGGCACTGAAGCTTTCTTT | CASSPRQGGTEAFF
TRBD1 | TRBJ2-7 | TRBV5-1 | NA | TGCGCCAGCAGCTTGGCGGGGGACAGGGGGACCTACGAGCAGTACTTC | CASSLAGDRGTYEQYF
NA | TRBJ2-2 | TRBV18 | NA | TGTGCCAGCTCAGCTGACAGTAACACCGGGGAGCTGTTTTTT | CASSADSNTGELFF
TRBD1 | TRBJ1-1 | TRBV27 | NA | TGTGCCAGCAGTTCCCTCCGTGGTCCCGGGACAGGGATGAACACTGAAGCTTTCTTT | CASSSLRGPGTGMNTEAFF
NA | TRBJ2-5 | TRBV7-3 | NA | TGTGCCAGCAGCTTAAGTGGCCTCGGGGAGACCCAGTACTTC | CASSLSGLGETQYF
NA | TRBJ2-2 | TRBV11-3 | NA | TGTGCCAGCGGACTTAACACCGGGGAGCTGTTTTTT | CASGLNTGELFF
NA | TRBJ1-3 | TRBV7-8 | NA | TGTGCCAGCAGCTTGGCCTCTGGAAACACCATATATTTT | CASSLASGNTIYF
TRBD1 | TRBJ2-7 | TRBV5-1 | NA | TGCGCCAGCAGCACGGGACAGGGGGCGGGTTACGAGCAGTACTTC | CASSTGQGAGYEQYF
TRBD1 | TRBJ1-4 | TRBV2 | few | TGTGCCAGCAGTCAGACAGGGGGCGCGAGGGAAAAACTGTTTTTT | CASSQTGGAREKLFF
NA | TRBJ1-5 | TRBV6-1 | NA | TGTGCCAGCAGTGAAGGAACTTATAGCAATCAGCCCCAGCATTTT | CASSEGTYSNQPQHF